This TCR beta chain was captured in a study of shared clonotypes between healthy human individuals. CDR1 and CDR2 from the germline V gene are MDHEN and SYDVKM. V lost 1 base and J lost 4, with 11 bases in between. This CDR3 spans 15 amino acids. Every subset had its genomic DNA shared out evenly among several immunoSEQ plates. Authors' analysis steps: ImmunoSEQ only sent back junction sequences with no quality scores, so filtering was done differently. Clones were read by immunoSEQ multiplex PCR, and TCRdb kept only the in-frame ones, dropping some. V and J calls and clone size are copied from that table; D and trimming were computed from the DNA. The sample lists 2.3 million or so clones, more than 85% occurring once. Points on this clone: Its target is not known.

The study's findings and limits: Shared across a few donors were 4% to 5% of the naive CD4 clonotypes. Donor clonotype sharing was expected to depend on sequencing depth.

The clonotype comes from a man in his late teens or twenties in good health. Some clones in this sample may be carry-over from other donors' samples. V is TRBV28 and J is TRBJ1-5; D remains ambiguous. Sequenced material: naive CD4+ T cells from PBMCs. This sample's subset: CD45RA+ positively selected. CDR3 sequence: CASSLFVRGNQPQHF. For the CDR3, the DNA is TGTGCCAGCAGTTTATTTGTCCGGGGAAATCAGCCCCAGCATTTT.